These 3 T cell receptor beta chains share one sample of origin, sequenced in a study of cytomegalovirus exposure and HLA in healthy donors. With 60 Vbeta and 13 Jbeta primers, the PCR was carried out. Method: immunoSEQ multiplex PCR; TCRdb's copy keeps in-frame clones and lacks some. Among about 54,000 clones listed, approximately 86% were seen once. The specimen sequenced was PBMCs. The receptors were gathered from a woman aged 18-35 years in good health and CMV-seronegative.

The V and J genes are TRBV29-1 and TRBJ2-1; D ambiguous. CDR3 length: 14 residues. V lost 4 bases and J 4 bases, leaving 14 bases between the germline ends. Looked up from germline, CDR1 is SQVTM and CDR2 is ANQGSEA. Written as DNA, the CDR3 is TGCAGCGTTGCGCCGGTACTCGTTTACAATGAGCAGTTCTTC. Protein: CSVAPVLVYNEQFF.

This clone was recorded once. The genes are TRBV5-8 and TRBJ1-3; unclear D gene. Germline CDR1 and CDR2: SGHTS and YDEGEE. The CDR3 has 17 amino acids. V was shortened by 0 bases and J by 0 bases, with 13 bases between the two germline ends. CDR3 in amino acids: CASSLARQAISGNTIYF. Here the CDR3 DNA reads TGTGCCAGCAGCTTGGCTCGGCAGGCCATCTCTGGAAACACCATATATTTT.

The chain links TRBV4-1 to TRBJ1-1; weak D call: TRBD1 (6 bases). Germline-derived CDR1 and CDR2 are MGHRA and YSYEKL. V gave up 3 bases and J gave up 4 bases, with 12 bases separating them. The CDR3 contains 14 residues. The CDR3 spells CASSQKQGFTEAFF. Here the CDR3 DNA reads TGCGCCAGCAGCCAGAAACAGGGATTCACTGAAGCTTTCTTT.